This T cell receptor beta chain was captured by sequencing in a study of graft-versus-host responses after intestinal transplantation. In the case of this clone: The antigen remains undetermined.

TCRdb's table, derived via immunoSEQ multiplex PCR, lists solely in-frame clones and lacks some. The data show 130,000 to 150,000 clones, over 90% seen once. Germline CDR1 and CDR2: SGHRS and YFSETQ. The V gene lost 3 bases and the J gene lost 3 bases, with 16 bases spanning the gap. This CDR3 contains 15 residues. The sequenced sample was unstimulated CD4+ T cells sorted from spleen or lymph node cells, obtained before intestinal transplant. The TCR originated in a human donor who received an intestinal transplant. The rearrangement links TRBV5-1 to TRBJ2-7; D is perhaps TRBD1 (6 bases). The CDR3 nucleotides are TGCGCCAGCAGCTCCGGGGCGACAGGCGTCTACGAGCAGTACTTC. Its translation is CASSSGATGVYEQYF.